Listed here is a single TCR beta chain. This clonotype was observed at least ten times. Its antigen is unknown. The input lacks base qualities; no much larger clone sits a single base away. The library was generated by multiplex PCR. Sequencing used an Illumina HiSeq 4000. CDR3 regions were amplified by Arm-PCR with iRepertoire HTBI primers to construct TCR beta libraries. Before sequencing, the PCR products went through gel purification. In the original analysis: Gene usage analysis of CDR3 amino acid clonotypes relied on the 60 or so TRBV and more than twelve TRBJ segments identified across samples. COPE and FqMerger were used to merge the filtered high-quality paired reads into contigs. BLAST was used to align contigs to IMGT TRBV, TRBD and TRBJ reference genes, and CDR3 was defined according to IMGT. Any clonotype with a frequency above 0.1% was classified as a highly expanded clone. Repertoire diversity was measured by Shannon entropy, and V-J evenness by the Gini coefficient. A clonotype was considered public if more than one individual shared it. The public reads were quality trimmed at Q25 with fastp and then assembled into clones with MiXCR by TCRdb, keeping productive beta chains. Rows merge per CDR3 protein into single entries with the most common DNA and genes. The V and J calls follow TCRdb's processing rather than the paper's. Within this sample are approximately 250,000 distinct CDR3 sequences, with approximately 20% of them counted one time only. The biggest ten clones account for roughly a fifth of the sample.

The data derive from a study of regulatory T cells in long-lasting Graves disease (dated by TCRdb to the early 2020s). With respect to the entire study: In the newly diagnosed Graves' disease group, patients had been taking antithyroid drugs for less than 3 months. The study took place in China and was registered as a clinical trial. A total of roughly 33 samples underwent TCR sequencing: around 13 from persistent and some 20 from newly diagnosed Graves' disease patients. Persistent Graves' disease patients were compared with newly diagnosed Graves' disease patients by peripheral blood TCR sequencing and RNA sequencing.

V was cut back by 5 bases and J by 5 bases, leaving a gap of 16 bases between them. The CDR3 starts with the cysteine, ends with the phenylalanine, and has 14 residues. Kept here is only the CDR3 DNA, which spans 42 bases and is read in frame from base 1. CDR1 and CDR2, looked up from the germline V gene, are SGHTA and FQGNSA. Read against the paper, the sample's time point label means: newly diagnosed GD, antithyroid drugs for less than 3 months. For both TCR sequencing and RNA sequencing, RNA was extracted from PBMCs in TRIzol. The diagnosis of Graves' disease followed American Thyroid Association guidelines. Patients were recruited from an endocrinology department in Xi'an, China. From each patient, approximately 10 milliliters of peripheral blood was collected into an EDTA anticoagulant tube. Ficoll Paque Plus density gradient separation was used to isolate PBMCs, and no further T cell sorting was performed. An Agilent 2100 Bioanalyzer and agarose gel were used to check RNA quality, while a NanoDrop 2000 measured RNA concentration.

The research as a whole found: Only the TCR beta chain was sequenced and analyzed. Only peripheral blood was studied, because thyroid tissue, the primary lesion, was inaccessible. TRBV28, TRBJ1-2 and TRBJ2-5 were preferentially used in persistent disease, while TRBV20-1 and TRBJ2-1 were favored in newly diagnosed disease. Compared with newly diagnosed patients, patients with persistent Graves' disease had lower TCR Shannon entropy and fewer highly expanded clones, which suggests clonal expansion. As a limitation, the authors acknowledged that the small sample size may reduce accuracy. Patients with persistent disease shared more public clonotypes (fewer than 3,000) than newly diagnosed patients did (966).

The sample in question was peripheral blood mononuclear cells (PBMCs), obtained at new diagnosis, from a patient treated with antithyroid drugs. The clonotype comes from a female donor with Graves disease. The chain is made from TRBV7-2 and TRBJ2-7; TRBD2 might be the D gene, on 6 matching bases. The CDR3 region reads CASSTQSGDHEQYF. The DNA sequence follows: TGTGCCAGCAGCACCCAATCGGGAGACCACGAGCAGTACTTC. When the CDR3 is completed using the reference TRBV7-2 and TRBJ2-7 genes on either side, the full variable domain is GAGVSQSPSNKVTEKGKDVELRCDPISGHTALYWYRQSLGQGLEFLIYFQGNSAPDKSGLPSDRFSAERTGGSVSTLTIQRTQQEDSAVYLCASSTQSGDHEQYFGPGTRLTVT.